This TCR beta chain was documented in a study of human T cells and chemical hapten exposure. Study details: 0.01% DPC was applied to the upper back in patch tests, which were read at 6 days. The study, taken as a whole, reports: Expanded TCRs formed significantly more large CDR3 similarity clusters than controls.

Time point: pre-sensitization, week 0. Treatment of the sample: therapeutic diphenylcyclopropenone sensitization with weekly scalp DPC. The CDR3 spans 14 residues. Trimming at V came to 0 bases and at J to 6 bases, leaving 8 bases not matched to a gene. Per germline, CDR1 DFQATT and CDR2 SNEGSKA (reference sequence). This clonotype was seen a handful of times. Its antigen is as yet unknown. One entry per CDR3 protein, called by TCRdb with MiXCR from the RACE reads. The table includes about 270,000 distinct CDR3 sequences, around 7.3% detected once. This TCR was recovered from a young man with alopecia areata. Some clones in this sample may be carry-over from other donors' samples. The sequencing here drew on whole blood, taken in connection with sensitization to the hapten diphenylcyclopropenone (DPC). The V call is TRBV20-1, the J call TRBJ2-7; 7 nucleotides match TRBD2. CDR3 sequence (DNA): TGCAGTGCTAGAGATTTTCGCGGGAGAGGCGAGCAGTACTTC. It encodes CSARDFRGRGEQYF.